The 20 T cell receptor beta chains given below trace back to one sample, sequenced in a study of T cell responses to AZD1222 COVID-19 vaccine. Produced via immunoSEQ multiplex PCR; TCRdb's table is partial and in-frame only. The sample shows fewer than 150,000 clones, roughly 87% of them seen only once. The sample consisted of peripheral blood, taken on day 0 of AZD1222 vaccination. The source of these receptors is an adult in good health.

CDR3 residues: CASSLRGFEETQYF. CDR3 nucleotides: TGTGCCAGCAGCCTCAGAGGATTTGAGGAGACCCAGTACTTC. The chain couples TRBV3-1 (or the pseudogene TRBV3-2) to TRBJ2-5; D unclear. CDR1 is LGHDT and CDR2 is YNNKEL in the germline V gene (reference sequence). This CDR3 contains 14 residues. With 4 bases removed from V and 5 bases from J, the gap between germline ends came to 14 bases.

CDR3 nucleotide sequence: TGCGCCAGCAGCACCCCACAGGGGGGGACTGAAGCTTTCTTT. Amino acids: CASSTPQGGTEAFF. The gene calls are TRBV5-1 and TRBJ1-1; 8 bases line up with TRBD1. The trim removed 4 bases at V and 5 bases at J, leaving 7 bases unmatched. The CDR3 runs to 14 residues. CDR1 is SGHRS and CDR2 is YFSETQ in the germline V gene.

The chain joins TRBV7-2 to TRBJ2-7, with D possibly being TRBD2 (5 bases). Germline values: CDR1 SGHTA, CDR2 FQGNSA. The V end was cut by 1 base, the J end by 3 bases, with 10 bases between. CDR3 length: 14 amino acids. DNA for the CDR3: TGTGCCAGCAGCTTAGGGCGGGTGGGCTACGAGCAGTACTTC. Encoded protein: CASSLGRVGYEQYF. Full variable domain (remainder filled in from reference TRBV7-2 and TRBJ2-7): GAGVSQSPSNKVTEKGKDVELRCDPISGHTALYWYRQSLGQGLEFLIYFQGNSAPDKSGLPSDRFSAERTGGSVSTLTIQRTQQEDSAVYLCASSLGRVGYEQYFGPGTRLTVT.

V gene TRBV27 combines with J gene TRBJ2-3; 10 bases match TRBD2. Germline V gene lookup returns CDR1 MNHEY and CDR2 SMNVEV (reference sequence). J gave up 5 bases and V 6 bases, and 11 bases lay outside the gene matches. The CDR3 length is 16 residues. The CDR3 reads CASRQASGRARDTQYF. The CDR3 nucleotides are TGTGCCAGCAGACAAGCGAGCGGGAGGGCTAGAGATACGCAGTATTTT.

The chain has TRBV27 and TRBJ2-3; 7 positions match TRBD1. In germline, CDR1 is MNHEY, CDR2 SMNVEV (reference sequence). This CDR3 comprises 14 residues. V lost 3 bases to trimming and J lost 4 bases; unmatched junction nucleotides: 4. The CDR3 DNA is TGTGCCAGCAGTTTTTTAGGGGGCGCAGATACGCAGTATTTT. This gives the protein CASSFLGGADTQYF.

The chain is built from TRBV4-1 and TRBJ2-7, with TRBD2 identical over 7 bases. With V trimmed by 1 base and J by 2 bases, 8 bases remained unmatched. The CDR3 runs to 16 residues. Germline V gene data show CDR1 as MGHRA and CDR2 as YSYEKL. The CDR3 region has the DNA TGCGCCAGCAGCCAAGGGTCTGGCGGGAGTGCCTACGAGCAGTACTTC. As protein: CASSQGSGGSAYEQYF.

The chain links TRBV6-2 or TRBV6-3 to TRBJ2-2; D gene ambiguous. Germline V gives CDR1 MNHEY, CDR2 SVGEGT. The CDR3 consists of 13 residues. V dropped 3 bases and J dropped 3 bases, with 5 bases sitting between them. Written as DNA, the CDR3 is TGTGCCAGCAGTTATCAGGACACCGGGGAGCTGTTTTTT. This sequence encodes CASSYQDTGELFF.

V is TRBV4-1 and J is TRBJ2-1; a weak D match, TRBD2 (5 bases). Germline CDR1 is MGHRA and CDR2 is YSYEKL. The V end was cut by 3 bases, the J end by 6 bases, with 12 bases between. The CDR3 covers 14 residues. The CDR3, as DNA: TGCGCCAGCAGCCATCCGGGAATTGGCAATGAGCAGTTCTTC. Translation gives CASSHPGIGNEQFF.

The J gene is TRBJ1-1, the V gene TRBV4-2; the D gene is possibly TRBD1 (5 bases). This CDR3 is 13 amino acids long. From germline, CDR1 is LGHNA and CDR2 YNFKEQ. V was pared by 1 base and J by 5 bases, with 8 bases between. CDR3 in amino acids: CASSQVRGTEAFF. In DNA form, the CDR3 reads TGTGCCAGCAGCCAAGTAAGGGGAACTGAAGCTTTCTTT.

The chain combines TRBV19 with TRBJ2-7; 8 bases align to TRBD2. V was clipped by 5 bases and J by 3 bases; unmatched bases: 6. The CDR3 has 14 residues. Germline V gene lookup returns CDR1 LNHDA and CDR2 SQIVND (reference sequence). CDR3 loop: CASSPGGRDYEQYF. The CDR3 bases are TGTGCCAGTAGTCCGGGGGGGAGGGACTACGAGCAGTACTTC.

The V call is TRBV15, the J call TRBJ2-1, with TRBD1 matching over 7 bases. V lost 5 bases, J lost 3 bases, and 7 bases stayed unmatched. The CDR3 runs 15 residues. CDR1 is LNHNV and CDR2 is YYDKDF in the germline V gene (reference sequence). CDR3 in DNA: TGTGCCACCAGCCAAGAGGGGGCTAACTACAATGAGCAGTTCTTC. It specifies CATSQEGANYNEQFF.

This clone was counted ten times or more. The gene calls are TRBV15 and TRBJ1-5; D perhaps matches TRBD1 (5 bases). V lost 3 bases and J lost 7, with 13 bases in between. Germline CDR1 is LNHNV and CDR2 is YYDKDF (reference sequence). The CDR3 has 14 residues. The CDR3 protein is CATSSGEGEQPQHF. CDR3 in DNA: TGTGCCACCAGCAGCGGAGAAGGGGAGCAGCCCCAGCATTTT.

This clone was picked up one time. The chain has TRBV7-9 and TRBJ2-5; 10 nucleotides line up with TRBD2. Germline V CDR1 and CDR2: SEHNR, FQNEAQ (reference sequence). The junction had 2 bases not matched to a gene; V was cut back by 0 bases and J by 4 bases. CDR3 size: 15 residues. The CDR3 reads CASSLARLAGETQYF. The CDR3 DNA reads as TGTGCCAGCAGCTTAGCCCGACTAGCGGGAGAGACCCAGTACTTC.

The CDR3 bases are TGTGCCAGCAGTTACGGTGGGGACAGGGGCTACGAGCAGTACTTC. Protein product: CASSYGGDRGYEQYF. The chain has TRBV6-2 or TRBV6-3 and TRBJ2-7; 10 nucleotides match TRBD1. The V and J ends lost 2 bases and 3 bases, in that order; junction bases with no gene match: 4. The CDR3 is made up of 15 amino acids. CDR1 is MNHEY and CDR2 is SVGEGT in the germline V gene.

The chain employs TRBV5-1 and TRBJ2-6; D is possibly TRBD2 (5 bases). This CDR3 spans 15 amino acids. The germline V gene encodes CDR1 SGHRS and CDR2 YFSETQ. Trimming pared 5 bases from V and 0 bases from J, leaving 9 bases between. The CDR3, as DNA: TGCGCCAGCAGGGACGGGAACTCTGGGGCCAACGTCCTGACTTTC. Amino acids: CASRDGNSGANVLTF.

The count of this clone is one. This chain uses TRBV7-9 with TRBJ2-2; 9 nucleotides agree with TRBD1. The germline gives CDR1 SEHNR, CDR2 FQNEAQ (reference sequence). The CDR3 consists of 15 residues. V shed 5 bases and J 3 bases; nucleotides not matched to a gene: 4. CDR3 bases: TGTGCCAGCAGCCCGGGACAGGGACACACCGGGGAGCTGTTTTTT. It translates to CASSPGQGHTGELFF.

The chain has TRBV11-3 and TRBJ2-3, with D uncertain. The CDR3 runs 15 residues. V was pared by 5 bases and J by 2 bases, with 14 bases between. The germline CDR1 and CDR2 sequences are SGHNT and YENEEA. The DNA for the CDR3 is TGTGCCAGCAGCGAAAACCTAGTACTCACAGATACGCAGTATTTT. This sequence encodes CASSENLVLTDTQYF.

The V and J genes are TRBV3-1 (or the pseudogene TRBV3-2) and TRBJ2-3; TRBD1 matches 7 bases. Germline V gene lookup returns CDR1 LGHDT and CDR2 YNNKEL (reference sequence). The ends lost 3 bases at V and 2 bases at J; junction bases unmatched: 8. The CDR3 totals 16 residues. The CDR3 loop is CASSHTGVGVTDTQYF. The CDR3 DNA follows: TGTGCCAGCAGCCATACAGGGGTAGGGGTCACAGATACGCAGTATTTT.

The J gene is TRBJ1-2, the V gene TRBV7-2; D is possibly TRBD1 (5 bases). Per germline, CDR1 SGHTA and CDR2 FQGNSA. Trimming stripped 1 base from V and 2 bases from J, with 14 bases between. The CDR3 totals 16 residues. DNA for the CDR3: TGTGCCAGCAGCTTAGGAGGGGCAGGACCGAACTATGGCTACACCTTC. It specifies CASSLGGAGPNYGYTF.

This chain uses TRBV6-4 with TRBJ2-1, with TRBD2 matching over 9 bases. Germline CDR1 MRHNA, CDR2 SNTAGT. Trimming took 5 bases from V and 5 from J; bases not matched to a gene: 10. The CDR3 totals 16 residues. This chain's CDR3 is CASSLDAGGSHNEQFF. The CDR3 coding sequence is TGTGCCAGCAGTTTGGATGCGGGAGGGTCACACAATGAGCAGTTCTTC.